Following are 19 T cell receptor beta chains from one sample sequenced in a study of cytomegalovirus exposure and HLA in healthy donors. 60 Vbeta and 13 Jbeta primers were used in PCR. The protocol was immunoSEQ multiplex PCR, while the TCRdb copy is restricted to in-frame clones and leaves out a portion. The sample has just over 85,000 clones, 76% seen once. Sequenced: PBMCs. Every receptor here comes from a man aged 40-55 years in good health and CMV-seronegative.

The rearrangement links TRBV28 to TRBJ1-5, with TRBD1 matching 8 bases. This CDR3 has 16 amino acids. CDR1 MDHEN and CDR2 SYDVKM come from the germline V gene. J lost 1 base, V lost 6 bases, and 8 bases had no gene match. The CDR3 is CASRTGQAISNQPQHF. Here the CDR3 DNA reads TGTGCCAGCAGAACGGGACAGGCGATAAGCAATCAGCCCCAGCATTTT.

The table lists this clone with a few counts. This CDR3 reads CASSPSFRGTNYGYTF. The CDR3 DNA is TGCGCCAGCAGCCCAAGCTTTAGGGGGACTAACTATGGCTACACCTTC. The chain combines TRBV4-3 with TRBJ1-2, with D perhaps TRBD1 (6 bases). The CDR3 extends over 16 amino acids. Germline V lookup: CDR1 LGHNA, CDR2 YSLEER. Trimming removed 4 bases at V and 0 bases at J, with 15 bases between.

DNA for the CDR3: TGTGCCAGTAGTTCACACAGGGGTGGCGAAACTTTCTTT. Amino acid sequence: CASSSHRGGETFF. The V gene is TRBV19, the J gene TRBJ1-1, with 7 positions matching TRBD1. The CDR3 has 13 amino acids. V was pared by 5 bases and J by 12 bases, with 12 bases of the junction left unmatched. Germline CDR1 LNHDA, CDR2 SQIVND (reference sequence).

This clone appeared a few times. The chain couples TRBV6-5 to TRBJ1-1; unclear D gene. Germline assignment: CDR1 MNHEY and CDR2 SVGAGI. The CDR3 sequence is 15 residues long. The V gene lost 4 bases and the J gene lost 6 bases, with 18 bases spanning the gap. The CDR3 loop reads CASSSSGGKRAEAFF. CDR3 nucleotides: TGTGCCAGCAGTTCGTCGGGAGGAAAGAGGGCTGAAGCTTTCTTT.

This chain links TRBV2 with TRBJ1-6; D not certain. This CDR3 comprises 14 residues. CDR1 is SNHLY, CDR2 FYNNEI, per germline. V was clipped by 7 bases and J by 6 bases, with 13 bases between them. The CDR3 spells CASKYTEGNSPLHF. The CDR3 DNA reads TGTGCCAGCAAGTATACAGAAGGTAATTCACCCCTCCACTTT.

V gene TRBV28 combines with J gene TRBJ1-1; TRBD1 matches 9 bases. The CDR3 is made up of 15 amino acids. Trimming removed 1 base from V and 5 bases from J; junction bases left unmatched: 5. CDR1 and CDR2 from the germline V gene are MDHEN and SYDVKM. CDR3 sequence reads: CASSLFTGGGTEAFF. CDR3 DNA: TGTGCCAGCAGTTTATTCACAGGGGGCGGAACTGAAGCTTTCTTT.

The chain is built from TRBV7-2 and TRBJ2-2; 10 bases are shared with TRBD2. After removal of 5 bases from V and 7 bases from J, the junction contained 13 bases not matched to a gene. Germline V gene data show CDR1 as SGHTA and CDR2 as FQGNSA. CDR3 size: 17 residues. CDR3 loop: CASSPLERGGTNGELFF. CDR3 coding DNA: TGTGCCAGCAGCCCCCTAGAGCGGGGGGGTACAAACGGGGAGCTGTTTTTT.

CDR3 region: CASSGQGGNEQFF. The CDR3 DNA follows: TGTGCCAGCAGTGGACAGGGTGGTAATGAGCAGTTCTTC. The chain uses TRBV27 and TRBJ2-1; 8 bases match TRBD1. There are 13 residues in the CDR3. CDR1 is MNHEY and CDR2 is SMNVEV in the germline V gene (reference sequence). V shed 5 bases, J shed 7 bases, and the junction held 4 bases outside the gene matches.

In its sample, this clone was seen a few times. The chain employs TRBV4-2 and TRBJ1-1; no definite D call. The V end lost 3 bases, the J end lost 1 base, and 3 bases lay between the germline ends. The CDR3 is 12 residues long. CDR1 LGHNA and CDR2 YNFKEQ come from the germline V gene. The DNA for the CDR3 is TGTGCCAGCAGCCACCAGAACACTGAAGCTTTCTTT. It codes for CASSHQNTEAFF.

The chain has TRBV9 and TRBJ1-2; 7 nucleotides match TRBD1. Germline trimming cut 0 bases from V and 4 bases from J; bases unmatched to any gene: 9. The CDR3 is 16 residues long. Per germline, CDR1 SGDLS and CDR2 YYNGEE. CDR3 amino acids: CASSVGSGGLGYGYTF. The CDR3 nucleotides read TGTGCCAGCAGCGTAGGATCAGGGGGATTGGGCTATGGCTACACCTTC.

The chain uses TRBV5-1 and TRBJ2-5; TRBD1 matches 7 bases. The J call may be faulty, since TRBJ2-7 better matches the DNA end. The CDR3 extends over 12 amino acids. Germline CDR1 and CDR2: SGHRS and YFSETQ. Here the CDR3 reads CASSPGGGEQYF. The CDR3 bases are TGCGCCAGCAGCCCAGGGGGTGGCGAGCAGTACTTC.

The rearrangement joins TRBV7-6 to TRBJ2-7; 8 bases map to TRBD2. The length of the CDR3 is 15 residues. After removal of 5 bases from V and 2 bases from J, the junction contained 8 bases not matched to a gene. Germline CDR1 reads SGHVS; CDR2 reads FNYEAQ. CDR3 bases: TGTGCCAGCAGCCCCGGGGGGGGTAACACCTACGAGCAGTACTTC. Amino acids: CASSPGGGNTYEQYF.

CDR3 protein: CASGQGSGQPQHF. For the CDR3, the DNA is TGTGCCAGCGGACAGGGATCGGGTCAGCCCCAGCATTTT. The chain employs TRBV6-5 and TRBJ1-5, with 8 bases fitting TRBD1. The V gene end was trimmed by 8 bases and the J gene end by 6 bases; junction bases not matched to a gene: 6. The V gene's germline CDR1 is MNHEY and CDR2 SVGAGI. This CDR3 is built from 13 residues.

The chain joins TRBV5-1 to TRBJ1-2; D is unresolved. Trimming cost V 0 bases and J 5 bases, with 11 bases left between them. Germline V gives CDR1 SGHRS, CDR2 YFSETQ. The CDR3 is 14 amino acids. Here the CDR3 reads CASSLAQTGYGYTF. The CDR3 DNA reads TGCGCCAGCAGCTTGGCACAGACGGGGTATGGCTACACCTTC.

The chain has TRBV9 and TRBJ2-3; weak D call: TRBD1 (6 bases). V lost 4 bases and J lost 2, with 20 bases in between. The CDR3 sequence is 17 residues long. Per germline, CDR1 SGDLS and CDR2 YYNGEE. CDR3 region: CASSKISRTAITDTQYF. The CDR3 DNA follows: TGTGCCAGCAGCAAAATAAGCCGGACAGCCATCACAGATACGCAGTATTTT.

The CDR3 loop is CASSFPGGGGYTF. The CDR3 bases are TGTGCCAGCAGCTTTCCGGGTGGCGGGGGCTACACCTTC. This rearrangement joins TRBV7-2 to TRBJ1-2; D remains ambiguous. Trimming removed 3 bases from V and 8 bases from J, with 13 bases in between. Germline CDR1 SGHTA, CDR2 FQGNSA. CDR3 length equals 13 residues. The variable domain in full, with the rest retrieved from reference TRBV7-2 and TRBJ1-2, is GAGVSQSPSNKVTEKGKDVELRCDPISGHTALYWYRQSLGQGLEFLIYFQGNSAPDKSGLPSDRFSAERTGGSVSTLTIQRTQQEDSAVYLCASSFPGGGGYTFGSGTRLTVV.

The rearrangement links TRBV25-1 to TRBJ2-3; possibly TRBD1 for D (6 bases). The CDR3 totals 15 residues. Per germline, CDR1 MGHDK and CDR2 SYGVNS. V was cut by 3 bases and J by 4 bases, with 14 bases left in between. CDR3 sequence reads: CASSDRQARADTQYF. DNA of the CDR3: TGTGCCAGCAGTGACCGACAGGCCAGGGCAGATACGCAGTATTTT.

The rearrangement links TRBV29-1 to TRBJ1-1, with 8 bases aligning to TRBD1. From germline, CDR1 is SQVTM and CDR2 ANQGSEA. The CDR3 length is 13 residues. The trim removed 8 bases at V and 10 bases at J, leaving 15 bases unmatched. CDR3 in amino acids: CSPAGLGQGGAFF. DNA of the CDR3: TGCAGCCCCGCTGGGCTAGGACAGGGTGGAGCTTTCTTT. Variable domain in full (rest from reference TRBV29-1 and TRBJ1-1): SAVISQKPSRDICQRGTSLTIQCQVDSQVTMMFWYRQQPGQSLTLIATANQGSEATYESGFVIDKFPISRPNLTFSTLTVSNMSPEDSSIYLCSPAGLGQGGAFFGQGTRLTVV.

J is TRBJ1-6 and V is TRBV7-2; a possible D gene is TRBD1 (5 bases). V lost 2 bases to trimming and J lost 7 bases, with 21 bases between them. The CDR3 totals 18 residues. Germline lookup yields CDR1 SGHTA and CDR2 FQGNSA. In nucleotides, the CDR3 is TGTGCCAGCAGCTTAAACCACGGGCGGGGGTACTTGAATTCACCCCTCCACTTT. Translated, it gives CASSLNHGRGYLNSPLHF.